This T cell receptor beta chain comes out of a study of cytomegalovirus exposure and HLA in healthy donors. PCR was performed using 60 Vbeta and 13 Jbeta primers. Sequencing was performed with immunoSEQ multiplex PCR; in TCRdb, only in-frame clones are kept and a portion is missing. The sample holds roughly 100,000 clones, 74% seen once. This CDR3 has 14 amino acids. V lost 5 bases and J lost 1; bases outside the gene matches: 4. CDR1 is SGHTA, CDR2 FQGNSA, per germline. The rearrangement links TRBV7-2 to TRBJ1-1; 7 bases agree with TRBD1. Sequencing was performed on PBMCs. This TCR derives from a man in his fifties or sixties in good health and CMV-seropositive. The CDR3 DNA is TGTGCCAGCAGCATAGACAGGGCGAACACTGAAGCTTTCTTT. Translating gives CASSIDRANTEAFF.